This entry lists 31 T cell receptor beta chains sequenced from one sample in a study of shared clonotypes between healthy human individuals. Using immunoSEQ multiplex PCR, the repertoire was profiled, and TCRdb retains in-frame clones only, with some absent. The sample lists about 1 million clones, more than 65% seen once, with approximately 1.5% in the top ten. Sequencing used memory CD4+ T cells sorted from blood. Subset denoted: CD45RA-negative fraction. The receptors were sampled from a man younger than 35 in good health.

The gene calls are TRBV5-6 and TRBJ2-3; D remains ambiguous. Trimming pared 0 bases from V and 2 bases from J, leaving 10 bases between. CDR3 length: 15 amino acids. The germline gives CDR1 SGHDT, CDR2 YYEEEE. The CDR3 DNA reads TGTGCCAGCAGCTTGGGATACTCCTACACAGATACGCAGTATTTT. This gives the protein CASSLGYSYTDTQYF.

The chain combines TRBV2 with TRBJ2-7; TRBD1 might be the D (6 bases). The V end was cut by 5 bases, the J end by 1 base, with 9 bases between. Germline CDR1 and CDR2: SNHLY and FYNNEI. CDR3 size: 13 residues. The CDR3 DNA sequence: TGTGCCAGCAGTTGGGGGCGATCCTACGAGCAGTACTTC. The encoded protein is CASSWGRSYEQYF.

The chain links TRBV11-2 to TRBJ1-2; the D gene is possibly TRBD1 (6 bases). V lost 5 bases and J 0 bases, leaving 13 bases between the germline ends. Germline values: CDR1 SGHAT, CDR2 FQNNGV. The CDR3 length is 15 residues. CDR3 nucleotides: TGTGCCAGCAGCAAGAGGGGGGAATCTAACTATGGCTACACCTTC. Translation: CASSKRGESNYGYTF.

The CDR3, as DNA: TGTGCCAGCAGTCAACGGGACAGGCAAGGCGAGCAGTACTTC. Protein sequence: CASSQRDRQGEQYF. V is TRBV6-1 and J is TRBJ2-7; 8 bases are shared with TRBD1. Germline lookup yields CDR1 MNHNS and CDR2 SASEGT. Unmatched junction bases numbered 9, after V lost 5 bases and J lost 6 bases. The CDR3 length is 14 residues.

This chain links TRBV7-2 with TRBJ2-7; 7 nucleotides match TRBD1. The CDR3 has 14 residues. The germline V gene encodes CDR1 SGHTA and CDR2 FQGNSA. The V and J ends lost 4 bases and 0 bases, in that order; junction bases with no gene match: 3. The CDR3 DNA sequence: TGTGCCAGCAGCTCTTGGGACAGCTCCTACGAGCAGTACTTC. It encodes CASSSWDSSYEQYF.

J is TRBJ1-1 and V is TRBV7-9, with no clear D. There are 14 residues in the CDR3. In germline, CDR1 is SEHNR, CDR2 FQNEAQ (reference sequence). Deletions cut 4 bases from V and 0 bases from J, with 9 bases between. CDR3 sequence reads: CASSSITMNTEAFF. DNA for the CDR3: TGTGCCAGCAGCTCAATAACAATGAACACTGAAGCTTTCTTT.

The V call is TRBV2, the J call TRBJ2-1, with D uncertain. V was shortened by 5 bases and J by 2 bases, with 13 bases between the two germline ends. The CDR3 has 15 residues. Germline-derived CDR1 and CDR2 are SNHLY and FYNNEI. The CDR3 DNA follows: TGTGCCAGCAGTTTAGACGGCGGTCCCTACAATGAGCAGTTCTTC. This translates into CASSLDGGPYNEQFF.

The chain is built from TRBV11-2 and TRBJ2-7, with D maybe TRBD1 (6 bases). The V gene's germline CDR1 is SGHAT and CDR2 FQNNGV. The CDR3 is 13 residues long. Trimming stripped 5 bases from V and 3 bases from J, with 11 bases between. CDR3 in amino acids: CASSLSDSYEQYF. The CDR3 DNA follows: TGTGCCAGCAGCCTATCGGACAGCTACGAGCAGTACTTC.

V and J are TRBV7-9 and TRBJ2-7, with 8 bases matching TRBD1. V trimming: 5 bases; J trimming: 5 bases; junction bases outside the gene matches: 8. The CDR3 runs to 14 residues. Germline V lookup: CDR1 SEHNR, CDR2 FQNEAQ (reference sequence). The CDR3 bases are TGTGCCAGCAGCGAACGGACAGGGAGCCACGAGCAGTACTTC. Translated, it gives CASSERTGSHEQYF. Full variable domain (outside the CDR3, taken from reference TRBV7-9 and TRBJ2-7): DTGVSQNPRHKITKRGQNVTFRCDPISEHNRLYWYRQTLGQGPEFLTYFQNEAQLEKSRLLSDRFSAERPKGSFSTLEIQRTEQGDSAMYLCASSERTGSHEQYFGPGTRLTVT.

As DNA, the CDR3 is TGTGCCAGCAGTTTGGTGGGGGGTACTGAAGCTTTCTTT. It encodes CASSLVGGTEAFF. This chain connects TRBV27 to TRBJ1-1; TRBD1 might be the D (5 bases). The germline CDR1 and CDR2 sequences are MNHEY and SMNVEV (reference sequence). The CDR3 has 13 residues. Trimming cost V 3 bases and J 5 bases, with 10 bases left between them.

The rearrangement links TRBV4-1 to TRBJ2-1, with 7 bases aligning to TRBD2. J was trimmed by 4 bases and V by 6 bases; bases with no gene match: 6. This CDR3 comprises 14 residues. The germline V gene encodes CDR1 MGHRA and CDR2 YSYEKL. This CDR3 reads CASRAREGYNEQFF. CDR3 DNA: TGCGCCAGCAGGGCAAGGGAGGGGTACAATGAGCAGTTCTTC.

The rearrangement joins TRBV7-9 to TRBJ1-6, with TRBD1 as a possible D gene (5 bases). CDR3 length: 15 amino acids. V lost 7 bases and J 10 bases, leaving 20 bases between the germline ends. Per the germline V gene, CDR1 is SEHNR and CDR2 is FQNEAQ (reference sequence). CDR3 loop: CASTLDGGIQSPLHF. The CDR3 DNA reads TGTGCCAGCACCCTAGACGGGGGAATTCAATCACCCCTCCACTTT.

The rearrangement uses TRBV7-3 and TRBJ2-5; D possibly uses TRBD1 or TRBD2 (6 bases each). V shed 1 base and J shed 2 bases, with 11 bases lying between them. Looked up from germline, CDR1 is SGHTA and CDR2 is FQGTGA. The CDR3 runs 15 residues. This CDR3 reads CASSLIRGQQETQYF. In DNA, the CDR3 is TGTGCCAGCAGCTTAATCCGGGGGCAGCAAGAGACCCAGTACTTC. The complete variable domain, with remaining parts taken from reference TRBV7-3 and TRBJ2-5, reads GAGVSQTPSNKVTEKGKYVELRCDPISGHTALYWYRQSLGQGPEFLIYFQGTGAADDSGLPNDRFFAVRPEGSVSTLKIQRTERGDSAVYLCASSLIRGQQETQYFGPGTRLLVL.

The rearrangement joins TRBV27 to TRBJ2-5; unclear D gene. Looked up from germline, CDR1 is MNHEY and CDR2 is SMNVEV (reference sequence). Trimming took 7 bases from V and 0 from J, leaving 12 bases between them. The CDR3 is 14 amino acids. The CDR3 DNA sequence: TGTGCCAGCAAAAACGCTGGGTACCAAGAGACCCAGTACTTC. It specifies CASKNAGYQETQYF.

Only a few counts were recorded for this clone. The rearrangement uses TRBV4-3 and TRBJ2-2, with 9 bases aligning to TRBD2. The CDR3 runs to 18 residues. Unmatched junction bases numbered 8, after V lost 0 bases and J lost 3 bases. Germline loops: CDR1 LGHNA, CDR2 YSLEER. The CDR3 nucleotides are TGCGCCAGCAGCCAAGATTTTTTGGCGGGAGGGTACACCGGGGAGCTGTTTTTT. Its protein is CASSQDFLAGGYTGELFF.

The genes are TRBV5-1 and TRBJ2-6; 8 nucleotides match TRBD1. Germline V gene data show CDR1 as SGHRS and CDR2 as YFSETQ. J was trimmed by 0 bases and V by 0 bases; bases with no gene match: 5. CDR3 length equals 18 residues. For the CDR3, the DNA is TGCGCCAGCAGCTTGGAGACAGGGGCCGGCTCTGGGGCCAACGTCCTGACTTTC. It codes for CASSLETGAGSGANVLTF.

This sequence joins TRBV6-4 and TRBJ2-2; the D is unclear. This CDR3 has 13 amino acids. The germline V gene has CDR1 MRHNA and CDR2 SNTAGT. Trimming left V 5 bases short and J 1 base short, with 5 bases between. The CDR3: CASSSQNTGELFF. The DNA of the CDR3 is TGTGCCAGCAGTAGCCAGAACACCGGGGAGCTGTTTTTT.

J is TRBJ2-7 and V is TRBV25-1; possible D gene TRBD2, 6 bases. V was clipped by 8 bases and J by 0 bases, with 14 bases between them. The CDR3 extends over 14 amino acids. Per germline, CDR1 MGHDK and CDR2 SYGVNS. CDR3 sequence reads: CASGKAGGSYEQYF. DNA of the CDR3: TGTGCCAGCGGAAAAGCGGGCGGCTCCTACGAGCAGTACTTC.

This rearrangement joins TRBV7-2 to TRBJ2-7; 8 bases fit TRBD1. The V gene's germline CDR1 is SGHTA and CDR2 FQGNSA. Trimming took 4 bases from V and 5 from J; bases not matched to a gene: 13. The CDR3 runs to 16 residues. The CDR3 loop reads CASSSPPGGEGNEQYF. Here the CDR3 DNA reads TGTGCCAGCAGCTCCCCCCCAGGGGGCGAAGGGAACGAGCAGTACTTC.

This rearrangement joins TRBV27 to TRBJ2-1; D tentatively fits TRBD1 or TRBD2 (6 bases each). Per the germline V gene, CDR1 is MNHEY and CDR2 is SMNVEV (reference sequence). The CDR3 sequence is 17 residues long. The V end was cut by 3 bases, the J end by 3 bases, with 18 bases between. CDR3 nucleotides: TGTGCCAGCAGTTTCCGACGACAGGCGGGGAACTACAATGAGCAGTTCTTC. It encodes CASSFRRQAGNYNEQFF.

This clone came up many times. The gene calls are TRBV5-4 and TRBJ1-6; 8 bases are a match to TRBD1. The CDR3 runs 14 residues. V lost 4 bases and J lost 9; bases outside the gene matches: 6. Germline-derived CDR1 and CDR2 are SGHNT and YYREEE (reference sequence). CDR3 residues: CASSLQQGGSPLHF. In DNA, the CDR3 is TGTGCCAGCAGCCTGCAACAGGGGGGTTCACCCCTCCACTTT. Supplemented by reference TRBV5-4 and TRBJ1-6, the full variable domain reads ETGVTQSPTHLIKTRGQQVTLRCSSQSGHNTVSWYQQALGQGPQFIFQYYREEENGRGNFPPRFSGLQFPNYSSELNVNALELDDSALYLCASSLQQGGSPLHFGNGTRLTVT.

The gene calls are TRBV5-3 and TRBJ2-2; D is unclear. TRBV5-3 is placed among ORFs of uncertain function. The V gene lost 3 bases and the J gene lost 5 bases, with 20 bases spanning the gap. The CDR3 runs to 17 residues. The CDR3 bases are TGTGCCAGAAGCTGGACGGAGCCGACCGTCGGGACCGGGGAGCTGTTTTTT. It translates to CARSWTEPTVGTGELFF.

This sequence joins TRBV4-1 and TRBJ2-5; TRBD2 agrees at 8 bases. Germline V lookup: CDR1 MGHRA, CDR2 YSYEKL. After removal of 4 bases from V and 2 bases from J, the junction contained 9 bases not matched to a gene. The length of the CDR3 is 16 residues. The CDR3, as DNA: TGCGCCAGCAGCCCCTTCGGACTAGCTGAACAAGAGACCCAGTACTTC. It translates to CASSPFGLAEQETQYF.

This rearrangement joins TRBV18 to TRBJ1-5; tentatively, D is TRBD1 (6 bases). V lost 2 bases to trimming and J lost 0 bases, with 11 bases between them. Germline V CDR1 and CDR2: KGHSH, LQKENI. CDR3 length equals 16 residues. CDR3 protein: CASSPKDRHSNQPQHF. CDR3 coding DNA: TGTGCCAGCTCACCAAAGGACAGACATAGCAATCAGCCCCAGCATTTT.

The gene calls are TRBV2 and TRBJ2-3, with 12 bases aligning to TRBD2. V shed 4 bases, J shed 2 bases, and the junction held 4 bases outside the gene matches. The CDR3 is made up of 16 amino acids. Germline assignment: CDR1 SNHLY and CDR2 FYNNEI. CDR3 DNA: TGTGCCAGCAGTGCGGGACTAGCGGGCCTCACAGATACGCAGTATTTT. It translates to CASSAGLAGLTDTQYF.

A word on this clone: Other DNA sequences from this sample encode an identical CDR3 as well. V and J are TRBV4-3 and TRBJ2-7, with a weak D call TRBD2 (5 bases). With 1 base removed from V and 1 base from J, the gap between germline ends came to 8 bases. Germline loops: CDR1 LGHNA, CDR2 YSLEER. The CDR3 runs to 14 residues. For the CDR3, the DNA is TGCGCCAGCAGCCAAGGGTCGGGATCCTACGAGCAGTACTTC. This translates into CASSQGSGSYEQYF.

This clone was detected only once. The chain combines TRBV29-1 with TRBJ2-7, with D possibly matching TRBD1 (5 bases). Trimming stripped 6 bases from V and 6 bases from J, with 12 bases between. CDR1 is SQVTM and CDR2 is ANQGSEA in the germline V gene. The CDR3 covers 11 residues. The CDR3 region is CSVEQTAEQYF. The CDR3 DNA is TGCAGCGTCGAACAGACAGCCGAGCAGTACTTC.

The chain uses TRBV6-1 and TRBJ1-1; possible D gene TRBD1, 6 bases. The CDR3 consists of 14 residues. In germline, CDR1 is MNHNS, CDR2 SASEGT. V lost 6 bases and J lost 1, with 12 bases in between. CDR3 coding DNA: TGTGCCAGCAGGGGGGGCAGGGGGAACACTGAAGCTTTCTTT. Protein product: CASRGGRGNTEAFF.

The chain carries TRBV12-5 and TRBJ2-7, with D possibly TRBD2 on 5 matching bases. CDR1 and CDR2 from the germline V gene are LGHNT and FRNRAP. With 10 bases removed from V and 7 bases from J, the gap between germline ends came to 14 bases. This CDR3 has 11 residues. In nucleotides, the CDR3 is TGTGCTACTCGGCGGGCGCAGGAGCAGTACTTC. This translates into CATRRAQEQYF.

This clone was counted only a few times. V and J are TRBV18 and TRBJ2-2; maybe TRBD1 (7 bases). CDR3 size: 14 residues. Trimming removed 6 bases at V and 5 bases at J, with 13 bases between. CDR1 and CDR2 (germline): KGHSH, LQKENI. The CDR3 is CASSRQGGTGELFF. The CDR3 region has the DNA TGTGCCAGCTCTAGACAGGGAGGAACCGGGGAGCTGTTTTTT.

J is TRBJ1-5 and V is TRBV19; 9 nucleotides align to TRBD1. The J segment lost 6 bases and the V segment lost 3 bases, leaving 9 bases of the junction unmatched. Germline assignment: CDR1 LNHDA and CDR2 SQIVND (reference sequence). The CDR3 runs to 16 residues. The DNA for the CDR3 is TGTGCCAGTAGTATTAGTCGACAGGGGGTTGTTCAGCCCCAGCATTTT. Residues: CASSISRQGVVQPQHF.